The clone carrying this TCR beta chain was counted a single time. No antigen is known for it. Each of the patients experienced relapse following autologous stem cell transplantation, and their brentuximab vedotin exposure differed. Applied to thawed PBMCs, magnetic negative selection was the method used to isolate CD8+ T cells. Patients had relapsed/refractory classical Hodgkin lymphoma with complete response, partial response or progressive disease as best response. Some clones are missing from TCRdb's copy, which holds only in-frame ones; the method was immunoSEQ multiplex PCR. Of about 13,000 clones in the sample, roughly three quarters are singletons; the top ten hold around a quarter. The data were taken from a study of PD-1 blockade in classical Hodgkin lymphoma. Study-wide points: Patients who responded completely had about the same baseline diversity as newly diagnosed patients.

This clonotype was sampled from a human donor with classical Hodgkin lymphoma. This material consisted of CD8+ T cells from blood, taken at baseline.

The CDR3 nucleotides are TGTGCCAGCAGTCACACCGGGACAGGGGGCCACGAGCAGTACTTC. Amino acid sequence: CASSHTGTGGHEQYF. The genes are TRBV6-5 and TRBJ2-7; 12 bases map to TRBD1. CDR1 and CDR2 (germline): MNHEY, SVGAGI. This CDR3 has 15 amino acids. Trimming took 5 bases from V and 5 from J; bases not matched to a gene: 7.